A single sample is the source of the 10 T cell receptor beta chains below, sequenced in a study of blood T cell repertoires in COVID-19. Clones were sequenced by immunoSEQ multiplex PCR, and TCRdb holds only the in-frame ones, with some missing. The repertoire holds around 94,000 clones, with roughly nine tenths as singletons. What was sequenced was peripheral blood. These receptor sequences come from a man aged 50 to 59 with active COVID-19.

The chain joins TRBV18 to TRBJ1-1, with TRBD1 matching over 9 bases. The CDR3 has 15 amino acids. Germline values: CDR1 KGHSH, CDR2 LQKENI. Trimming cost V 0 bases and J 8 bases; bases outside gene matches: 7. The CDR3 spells CASSPPGQGMYEAFF. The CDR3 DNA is TGTGCCAGCTCACCACCGGGACAGGGAATGTACGAAGCTTTCTTT.

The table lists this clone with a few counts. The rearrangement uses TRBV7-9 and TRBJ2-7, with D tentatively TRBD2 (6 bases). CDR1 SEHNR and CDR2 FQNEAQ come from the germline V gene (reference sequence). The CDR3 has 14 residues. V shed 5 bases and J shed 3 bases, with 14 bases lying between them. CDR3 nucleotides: TGTGCCAGCAGCGGGGAGGCGGGGAACTACGAGCAGTACTTC. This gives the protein CASSGEAGNYEQYF.

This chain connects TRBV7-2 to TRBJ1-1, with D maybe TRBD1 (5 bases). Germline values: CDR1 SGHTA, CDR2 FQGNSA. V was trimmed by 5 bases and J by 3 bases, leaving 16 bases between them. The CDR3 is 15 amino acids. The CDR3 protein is CASSVTVWGDTEAFF. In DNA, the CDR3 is TGTGCCAGCAGCGTCACGGTATGGGGGGACACTGAAGCTTTCTTT.

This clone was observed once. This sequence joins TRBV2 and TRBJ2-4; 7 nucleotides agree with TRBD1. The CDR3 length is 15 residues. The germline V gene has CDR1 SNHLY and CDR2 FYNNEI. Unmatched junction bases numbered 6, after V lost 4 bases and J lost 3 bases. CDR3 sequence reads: CASSVGDSYKNIQYF. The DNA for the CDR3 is TGTGCCAGCAGTGTTGGGGACAGTTACAAAAACATTCAGTACTTC. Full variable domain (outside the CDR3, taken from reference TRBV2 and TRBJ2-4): EPEVTQTPSHQVTQMGQEVILRCVPISNHLYFYWYRQILGQKVEFLVSFYNNEISEKSEIFDDQFSVERPDGSNFTLKIRSTKLEDSAMYFCASSVGDSYKNIQYFGAGTRLSVL.

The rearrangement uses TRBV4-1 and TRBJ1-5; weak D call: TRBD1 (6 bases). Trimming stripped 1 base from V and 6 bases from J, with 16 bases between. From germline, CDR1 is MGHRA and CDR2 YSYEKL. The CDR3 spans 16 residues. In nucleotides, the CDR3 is TGCGCCAGCAGCCAAGGCTGGGGAGTACAGGGTCAGCCCCAGCATTTT. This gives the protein CASSQGWGVQGQPQHF.

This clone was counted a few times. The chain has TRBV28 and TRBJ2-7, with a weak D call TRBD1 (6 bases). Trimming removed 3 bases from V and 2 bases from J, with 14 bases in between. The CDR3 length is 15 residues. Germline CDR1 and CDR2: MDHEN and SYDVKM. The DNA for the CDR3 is TGTGCCAGCAGTTTCGGACAGACACGCACCTACGAGCAGTACTTC. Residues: CASSFGQTRTYEQYF.

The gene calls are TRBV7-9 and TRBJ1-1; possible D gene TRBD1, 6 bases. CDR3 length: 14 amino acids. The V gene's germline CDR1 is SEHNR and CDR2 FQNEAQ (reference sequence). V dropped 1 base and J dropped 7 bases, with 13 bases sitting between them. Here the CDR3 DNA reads TGTGCCAGCAGCTTAGGGACAGCAGACCATGAAGCTTTCTTT. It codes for CASSLGTADHEAFF.

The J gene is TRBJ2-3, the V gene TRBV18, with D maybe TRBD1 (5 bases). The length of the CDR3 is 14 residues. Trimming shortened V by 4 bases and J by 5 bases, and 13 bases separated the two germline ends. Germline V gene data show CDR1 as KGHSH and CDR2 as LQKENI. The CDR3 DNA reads TGTGCCAGCTCACTACTATCCGACAGAGATACGCAGTATTTT. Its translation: CASSLLSDRDTQYF.

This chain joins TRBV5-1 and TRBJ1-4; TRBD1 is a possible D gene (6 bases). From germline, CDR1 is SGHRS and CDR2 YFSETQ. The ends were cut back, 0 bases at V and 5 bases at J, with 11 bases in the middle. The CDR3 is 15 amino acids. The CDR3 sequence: CASSLGDIGNEKLFF. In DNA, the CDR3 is TGCGCCAGCAGCTTGGGGGACATTGGGAATGAAAAACTGTTTTTT.

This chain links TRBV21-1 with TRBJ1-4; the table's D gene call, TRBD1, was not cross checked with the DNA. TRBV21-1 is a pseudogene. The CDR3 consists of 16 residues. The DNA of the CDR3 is TGTGCCAGCAGCAAACCGGGACAGGGGACTAATGAAAAACTGTTTTTT. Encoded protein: CASSKPGQGTNEKLFF.